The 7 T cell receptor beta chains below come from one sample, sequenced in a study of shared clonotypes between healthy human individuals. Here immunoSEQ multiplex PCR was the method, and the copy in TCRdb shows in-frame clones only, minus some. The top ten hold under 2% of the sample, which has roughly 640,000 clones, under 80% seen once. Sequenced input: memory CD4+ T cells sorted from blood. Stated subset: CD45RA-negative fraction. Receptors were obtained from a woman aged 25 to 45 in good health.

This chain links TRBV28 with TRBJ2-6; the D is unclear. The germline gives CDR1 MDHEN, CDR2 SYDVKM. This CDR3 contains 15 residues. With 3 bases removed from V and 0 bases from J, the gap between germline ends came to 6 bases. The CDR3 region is CASSFTLSGANVLTF. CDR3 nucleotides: TGTGCCAGCAGTTTCACGCTCTCTGGGGCCAACGTCCTGACTTTC.

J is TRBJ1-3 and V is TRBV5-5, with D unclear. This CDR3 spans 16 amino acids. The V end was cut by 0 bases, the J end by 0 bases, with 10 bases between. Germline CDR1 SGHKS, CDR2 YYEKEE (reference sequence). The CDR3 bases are TGTGCCAGCAGCTTGGCCGTCGCAGGCTCTGGAAACACCATATATTTT. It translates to CASSLAVAGSGNTIYF.

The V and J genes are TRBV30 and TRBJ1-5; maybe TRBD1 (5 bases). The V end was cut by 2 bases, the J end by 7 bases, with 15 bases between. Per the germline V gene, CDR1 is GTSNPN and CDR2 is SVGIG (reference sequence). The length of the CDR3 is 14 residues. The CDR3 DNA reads TGTGCCTGGAGTAGCGACAGTTATTTGCAGCCCCAGCATTTT. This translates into CAWSSDSYLQPQHF.

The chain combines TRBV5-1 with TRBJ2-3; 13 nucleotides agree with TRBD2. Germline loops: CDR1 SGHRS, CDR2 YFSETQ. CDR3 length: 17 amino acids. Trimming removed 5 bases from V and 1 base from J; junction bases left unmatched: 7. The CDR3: CASSFGLAGAGTDTQYF. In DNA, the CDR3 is TGCGCCAGCAGTTTTGGACTAGCGGGAGCTGGCACAGATACGCAGTATTTT.

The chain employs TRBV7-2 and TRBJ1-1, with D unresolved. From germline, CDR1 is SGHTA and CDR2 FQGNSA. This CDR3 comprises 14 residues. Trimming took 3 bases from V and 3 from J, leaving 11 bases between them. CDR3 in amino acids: CASSFFPRDTEAFF. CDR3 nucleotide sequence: TGTGCCAGCAGCTTCTTCCCCCGGGACACTGAAGCTTTCTTT.

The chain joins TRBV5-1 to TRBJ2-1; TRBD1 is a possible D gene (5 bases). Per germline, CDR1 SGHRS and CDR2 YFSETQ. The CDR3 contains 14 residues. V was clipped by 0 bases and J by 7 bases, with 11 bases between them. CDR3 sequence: CASSLVATDNEQFF. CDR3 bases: TGCGCCAGCAGCTTGGTTGCGACAGATAATGAGCAGTTCTTC.

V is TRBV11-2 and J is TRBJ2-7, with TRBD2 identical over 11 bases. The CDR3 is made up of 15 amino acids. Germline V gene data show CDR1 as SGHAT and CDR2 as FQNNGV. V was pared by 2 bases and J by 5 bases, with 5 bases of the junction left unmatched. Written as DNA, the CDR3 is TGTGCCAGCAGCTTACAAACTAGCGGGAGTCACGAGCAGTACTTC. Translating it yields CASSLQTSGSHEQYF.